The rows below give T cell receptor beta chains drawn from one sample of a study of T cell repertoires in cytomegalovirus infection. TCRdb fed the reads into MiXCR, producing one record per CDR3 protein. The table has fewer than 200,000 distinct CDR3 sequences, approximately 20% seen once. Sequenced sample: PBMCs. The receptors originated from a human donor in good health (CMV status not recorded). Some clones in this sample may be carry-over from other donors' samples. CDR3s include the opening cysteine and the closing phenylalanine or tryptophan. D genes are given only for firm matches. For some rows the clone size is stated as once, few or many, or as a class when expanded; others skip it.

clone size: few
J gene: TRBJ1-2
D gene: NA
V gene: TRBV15
CDR3 DNA: TGTGCCACCAGCAGAGAAGTGAAGACGGCCTATGGCTACACCTTC
CDR3 protein: CATSREVKTAYGYTF

clone size: few
J gene: TRBJ2-1
D gene: NA
V gene: TRBV5-4
CDR3 DNA: TGTGCCAGCAGCTCGTTAGCGGAAGACTCCTACAATGAGCAGTTCTTC
CDR3 protein: CASSSLAEDSYNEQFF

clone size: few
J gene: TRBJ1-1
D gene: NA
V gene: TRBV6-1
CDR3 DNA: TGTGCCAGCAGTGAATCCGTGAACACTGAAGCTTTCTTT
CDR3 protein: CASSESVNTEAFF

clone size: many
J gene: TRBJ1-2
D gene: TRBD1
V gene: TRBV7-8
CDR3 DNA: TGTGCCAGCAGCTTAGTACGCCGATTGGGACAGGGCTACGGCTACACCTTC
CDR3 protein: CASSLVRRLGQGYGYTF

clone size: many
J gene: TRBJ1-5
D gene: NA
V gene: TRBV7-6
CDR3 DNA: TGTGCCAGCAGCTTCCCGTCTCAGCCCCAGCATTTT
CDR3 protein: CASSFPSQPQHF

clone size: many
J gene: TRBJ2-5
D gene: TRBD2
V gene: TRBV7-3
CDR3 DNA: TGTGCCAGCAGCTTAATAGCGGGGTCGGTGGAGACCCAGTACTTC
CDR3 protein: CASSLIAGSVETQYF

clone size: NA
J gene: TRBJ2-6
D gene: NA
V gene: TRBV5-4
CDR3 DNA: TGTGCCAGCAGCTTGGAGGGGACATACGTCCTGACTTTC
CDR3 protein: CASSLEGTYVLTF

clone size: few
J gene: TRBJ2-5
D gene: TRBD2
V gene: TRBV7-8
CDR3 DNA: TGTGCCAGCAGCCTCTCATTTGGGAGGGCAGGGCGGGAGACCCAGTACTTC
CDR3 protein: CASSLSFGRAGRETQYF

clone size: many
J gene: TRBJ1-1
D gene: NA
V gene: TRBV12-5
CDR3 DNA: TGTGCTAGTGGTTTGGTAAGGGGACCATCCATGAACACTGAAGCTTTCTTT
CDR3 protein: CASGLVRGPSMNTEAFF

clone size: NA
J gene: TRBJ1-2
D gene: NA
V gene: TRBV5-6
CDR3 DNA: TGTGCCAGCAGCTTGTCGTCAGAAACTAACTATGGCTACACCTTC
CDR3 protein: CASSLSSETNYGYTF

clone size: NA
J gene: TRBJ2-1
D gene: NA
V gene: TRBV6-5
CDR3 DNA: TGTGCCAGCAGTTTTGGGCGGGAACGAGAGCAGTTCTTC
CDR3 protein: CASSFGREREQFF

clone size: NA
J gene: TRBJ1-1
D gene: NA
V gene: TRBV19
CDR3 DNA: TGTGCCAGTAGTATCAAGACAGGTCTCACGACTGAAGCTTTCTTT
CDR3 protein: CASSIKTGLTTEAFF

clone size: NA
J gene: TRBJ2-7
D gene: NA
V gene: TRBV29-1
CDR3 DNA: TGCAGCGTTGAAGATCCAGGGACCGACACCTACGAGCAGTACTTC
CDR3 protein: CSVEDPGTDTYEQYF

clone size: few
J gene: TRBJ2-1
D gene: NA
V gene: TRBV12-3/TRBV12-4
CDR3 DNA: TGTGCCAGCAGTTCCTTTGGGAATGAGCAGTTCTTC
CDR3 protein: CASSSFGNEQFF

clone size: NA
J gene: TRBJ1-1
D gene: NA
V gene: TRBV12-3/TRBV12-4
CDR3 DNA: TGTGCCAGCAGTTTGGATCAGAACACTGAAGCTTTCTTT
CDR3 protein: CASSLDQNTEAFF

clone size: few
J gene: TRBJ1-1
D gene: NA
V gene: TRBV15
CDR3 DNA: TGTGCCACCAGCAGATTGACAGCGAACACTGAAGCTTTCTTT
CDR3 protein: CATSRLTANTEAFF

clone size: NA
J gene: TRBJ2-7
D gene: TRBD1
V gene: TRBV4-1
CDR3 DNA: TGCGCCAGCAGCCAAGACGAGGGGGCGCTGGGAGAGCAGTACTTC
CDR3 protein: CASSQDEGALGEQYF

clone size: few
J gene: TRBJ1-2
D gene: NA
V gene: TRBV20-1
CDR3 DNA: TGCAGTGCTAGAGATCGGAGGAAACCTAACTATGGCTACACCTTC
CDR3 protein: CSARDRRKPNYGYTF

clone size: once
J gene: TRBJ1-2
D gene: TRBD1
V gene: TRBV29-1
CDR3 DNA: TGCAGCGCGCCTCGACAGGGTTATAACTATGGCTACACCTTC
CDR3 protein: CSAPRQGYNYGYTF

clone size: many
J gene: TRBJ1-4
D gene: NA
V gene: TRBV15
CDR3 DNA: TGTGCCACCAGCGACGAACAGGGCCGAGGAGAAAAACTGTTTTTT
CDR3 protein: CATSDEQGRGEKLFF

clone size: NA
J gene: TRBJ2-5
D gene: TRBD2
V gene: TRBV12-3/TRBV12-4
CDR3 DNA: TGTGCCAGCAGTCCCGGGACTAGCGGGAGAGGGGAGACCCAGTACTTC
CDR3 protein: CASSPGTSGRGETQYF

clone size: NA
J gene: TRBJ1-1
D gene: TRBD1
V gene: TRBV7-6
CDR3 DNA: TGTGCCAGCAGCCCTCCGCGGACAGGGGGCACGGCTGAAGCTTTCTTT
CDR3 protein: CASSPPRTGGTAEAFF

clone size: many
J gene: TRBJ2-1
D gene: NA
V gene: TRBV6-2/TRBV6-3
CDR3 DNA: TGTGCCAGCAGTTATCTTAGCGCTGGTGAGCAGTTCTTC
CDR3 protein: CASSYLSAGEQFF

clone size: NA
J gene: TRBJ1-2
D gene: TRBD1
V gene: TRBV29-1
CDR3 DNA: TGCAGCGTTGGTGAGACAGGGTCCTATGGCTACACCTTC
CDR3 protein: CSVGETGSYGYTF

clone size: many
J gene: TRBJ2-3
D gene: TRBD2
V gene: TRBV7-2
CDR3 DNA: TGTGCCAGCAGCCCAAAGGGAAGCGGGAGTTCCTATACGCAGTATTTT
CDR3 protein: CASSPKGSGSSYTQYF

clone size: few
J gene: TRBJ2-3
D gene: NA
V gene: TRBV29-1
CDR3 DNA: TGCAGCCATGCGATAGGAGCAGATACGCAGTATTTT
CDR3 protein: CSHAIGADTQYF

clone size: NA
J gene: TRBJ2-3
D gene: TRBD2
V gene: TRBV7-8
CDR3 DNA: TGTGCCAGCAGCTTCCTAGCGGGAGGGCCGACAGATACGCAGTATTTT
CDR3 protein: CASSFLAGGPTDTQYF

clone size: few
J gene: TRBJ2-2
D gene: NA
V gene: TRBV18
CDR3 DNA: TGTGCCAGCTCACCTCGGGGTCCTGCGAACACCGGGGAGCTGTTTTTT
CDR3 protein: CASSPRGPANTGELFF

clone size: NA
J gene: TRBJ2-5
D gene: NA
V gene: TRBV10-3
CDR3 DNA: TGTGCCATCAGTGAATCGGAAGAGACCCAGTACTTC
CDR3 protein: CAISESEETQYF

clone size: NA
J gene: TRBJ2-7
D gene: TRBD2
V gene: TRBV10-3
CDR3 DNA: TGTGCCATCAGTGTCTCTAGCGGGCCCAGCTCCTACGAGCAGTACTTC
CDR3 protein: CAISVSSGPSSYEQYF

clone size: few
J gene: TRBJ2-1
D gene: TRBD1
V gene: TRBV5-1
CDR3 DNA: TGCGCCAGCAGCTTCGGACAGGGGGCAGGGAATGAGCAGTTCTTC
CDR3 protein: CASSFGQGAGNEQFF

clone size: NA
J gene: TRBJ2-7
D gene: NA
V gene: TRBV5-1
CDR3 DNA: TGCGCCAGCAGCTCGGCCCCCCCCTCCTACGAGCAGTACTTC
CDR3 protein: CASSSAPPSYEQYF

clone size: NA
J gene: TRBJ2-7
D gene: TRBD1
V gene: TRBV5-1
CDR3 DNA: TGCGCCAGCAGCTGGGACAGGACCTACGAGCAGTACTTC
CDR3 protein: CASSWDRTYEQYF

clone size: many
J gene: TRBJ1-1
D gene: NA
V gene: TRBV7-2
CDR3 DNA: TGTGCCAGCAGCTTACATGTGAACACTGAAGCTTTCTTT
CDR3 protein: CASSLHVNTEAFF

clone size: few
J gene: TRBJ1-5
D gene: TRBD1
V gene: TRBV20-1
CDR3 DNA: TGCAGTGTTACGACAGGGGGCGGCAATCAGCCCCAGCATTTT
CDR3 protein: CSVTTGGGNQPQHF

clone size: few
J gene: TRBJ1-6
D gene: NA
V gene: TRBV19
CDR3 DNA: TGTGCCAGTAGTCCTCATCTTTCACCCCTCCACTTT
CDR3 protein: CASSPHLSPLHF

clone size: NA
J gene: TRBJ1-2
D gene: TRBD1
V gene: TRBV6-6
CDR3 DNA: TGTGCCAGCAGAGAGGGACAGACAAACAACTATGGCTACACCTTC
CDR3 protein: CASREGQTNNYGYTF

clone size: NA
J gene: TRBJ2-6
D gene: NA
V gene: TRBV12-3/TRBV12-4
CDR3 DNA: TGTGCCAGCAGCGGGGCTTCGACCGGGACAAACTCTGGGGCCAACGTCCTGACTTTC
CDR3 protein: CASSGASTGTNSGANVLTF

clone size: NA
J gene: TRBJ1-2
D gene: TRBD1
V gene: TRBV5-1
CDR3 DNA: TGCGCCAGCAGCTTGGTCGGACAGGGGGTAAATGGCTACACCTTC
CDR3 protein: CASSLVGQGVNGYTF

clone size: NA
J gene: TRBJ2-7
D gene: NA
V gene: TRBV9
CDR3 DNA: TGTGCCAGCAGCGTAGGAGGGTTAAGCTCCTACGAGCAGTACTTC
CDR3 protein: CASSVGGLSSYEQYF

clone size: NA
J gene: TRBJ1-1
D gene: NA
V gene: TRBV7-9
CDR3 DNA: TGTGCCAGCAGCTTGGTAGCTATCTTCTTT
CDR3 protein: CASSLVAIFF